There are many counts of the clone carrying this T cell receptor beta chain. Antigen unknown. V lost 7 bases to trimming and J lost 11 bases, with 24 bases between them. Germline loops: CDR1 MDHEN, CDR2 SYDVKM. The CDR3 is 15 residues long. The data belong to a study of T cells in Graves' hyperthyroidism and ophthalmopathy. Regarding the study as a whole: The model identified upcoming ophthalmopathy a median roughly 6 months ahead of onset.

Amplification of TCR beta CDR3 regions used RNA as the template. TCR CDR3 underwent first-round RT-PCR with the HTBI primer set. TCRdb reanalysed the multiplex PCR reads using MiXCR and keeps one entry per CDR3 protein. The table includes approximately 380,000 distinct CDR3 sequences, around 15% detected once. The V gene is TRBV28, the J gene TRBJ2-1; D is perhaps TRBD1 (6 bases). The specimen sequenced was blood. This receptor was taken from a man aged 45 to 65 with Graves' ophthalmopathy. The CDR3: CASTDYRESTMKQFF. The DNA of the CDR3 is TGTGCCAGCACCGACTACAGGGAATCTACAATGAAGCAGTTCTTC.